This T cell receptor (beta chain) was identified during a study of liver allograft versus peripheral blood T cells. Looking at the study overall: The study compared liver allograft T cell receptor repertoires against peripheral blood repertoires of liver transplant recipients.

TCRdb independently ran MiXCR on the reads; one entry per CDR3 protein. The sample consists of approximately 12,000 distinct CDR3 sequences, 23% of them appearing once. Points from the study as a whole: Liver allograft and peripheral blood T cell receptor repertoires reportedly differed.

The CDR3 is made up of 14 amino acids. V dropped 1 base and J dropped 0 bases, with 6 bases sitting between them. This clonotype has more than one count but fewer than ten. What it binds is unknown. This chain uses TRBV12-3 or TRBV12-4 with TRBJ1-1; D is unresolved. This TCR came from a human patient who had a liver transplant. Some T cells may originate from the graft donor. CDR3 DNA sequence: TGTGCCAGCAGTTTAGTGGGAGTGAACACTGAAGCTTTCTTT. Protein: CASSLVGVNTEAFF.